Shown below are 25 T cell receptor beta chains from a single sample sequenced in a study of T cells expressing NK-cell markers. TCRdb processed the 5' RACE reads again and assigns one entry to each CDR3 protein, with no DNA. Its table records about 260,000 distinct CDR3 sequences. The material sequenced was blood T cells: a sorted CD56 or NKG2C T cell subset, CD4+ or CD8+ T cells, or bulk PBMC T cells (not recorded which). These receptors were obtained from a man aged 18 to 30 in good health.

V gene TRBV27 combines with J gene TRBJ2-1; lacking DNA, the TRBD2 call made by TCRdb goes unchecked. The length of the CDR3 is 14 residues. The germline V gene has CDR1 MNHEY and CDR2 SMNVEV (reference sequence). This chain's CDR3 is CASRSWEQQKRQFF.

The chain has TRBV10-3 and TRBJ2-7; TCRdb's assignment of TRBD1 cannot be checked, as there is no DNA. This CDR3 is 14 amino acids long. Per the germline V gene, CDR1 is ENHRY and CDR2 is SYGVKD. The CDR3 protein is CATLAQGGPYEQYF.

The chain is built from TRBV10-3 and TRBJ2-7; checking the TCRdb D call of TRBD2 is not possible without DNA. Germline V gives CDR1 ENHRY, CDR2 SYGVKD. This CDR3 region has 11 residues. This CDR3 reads CAIRVAGEQYF.

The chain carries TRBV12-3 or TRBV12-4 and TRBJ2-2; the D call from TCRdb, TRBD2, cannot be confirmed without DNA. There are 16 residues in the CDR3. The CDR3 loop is CASRLSSGSLAGELFF.

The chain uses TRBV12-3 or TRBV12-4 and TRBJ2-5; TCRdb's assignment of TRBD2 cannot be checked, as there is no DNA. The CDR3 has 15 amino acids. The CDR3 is CASSFPAGGLETQYF.

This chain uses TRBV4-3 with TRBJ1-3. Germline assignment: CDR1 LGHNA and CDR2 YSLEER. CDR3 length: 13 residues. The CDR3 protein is CASSQAAGNTIYF.

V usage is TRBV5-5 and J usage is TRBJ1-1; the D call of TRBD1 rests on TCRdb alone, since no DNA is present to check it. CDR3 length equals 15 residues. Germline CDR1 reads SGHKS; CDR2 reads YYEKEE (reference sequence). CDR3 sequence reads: CASSPAPGSSTEAFF.

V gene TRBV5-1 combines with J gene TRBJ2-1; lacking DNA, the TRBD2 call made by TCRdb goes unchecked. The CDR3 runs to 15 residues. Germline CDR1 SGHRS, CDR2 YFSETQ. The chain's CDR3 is CASSVSGTRINEQFF.

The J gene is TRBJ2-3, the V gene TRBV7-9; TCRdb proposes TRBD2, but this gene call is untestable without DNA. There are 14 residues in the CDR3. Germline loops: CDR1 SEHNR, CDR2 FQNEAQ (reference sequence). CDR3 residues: CASSISALTDTQYF. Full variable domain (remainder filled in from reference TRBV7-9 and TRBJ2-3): DTGVSQNPRHKITKRGQNVTFRCDPISEHNRLYWYRQTLGQGPEFLTYFQNEAQLEKSRLLSDRFSAERPKGSFSTLEIQRTEQGDSAMYLCASSISALTDTQYFGPGTRLTVL.

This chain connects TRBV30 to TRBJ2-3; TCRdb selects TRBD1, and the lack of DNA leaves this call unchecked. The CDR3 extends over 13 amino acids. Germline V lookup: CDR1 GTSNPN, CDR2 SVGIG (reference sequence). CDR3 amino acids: CAWIPRGADTQYF.

The CDR3 spells CASSAGSGIYEQYF. The rearrangement uses TRBV2 and TRBJ2-7; TCRdb lists TRBD2, though no DNA is available to test this call. Per germline, CDR1 SNHLY and CDR2 FYNNEI. The CDR3 totals 14 residues.

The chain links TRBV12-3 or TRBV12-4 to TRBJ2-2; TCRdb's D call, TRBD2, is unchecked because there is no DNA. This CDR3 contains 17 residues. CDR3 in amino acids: CASSVEGQARYTGELFF.

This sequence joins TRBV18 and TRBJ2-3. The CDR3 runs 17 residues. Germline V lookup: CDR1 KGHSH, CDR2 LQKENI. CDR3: CASSPNPKGLARDTQYF.

This chain's CDR3 is CASSPRTGDQPQHF. This rearrangement joins TRBV12-3 or TRBV12-4 to TRBJ1-5; TCRdb names TRBD1, which stays unverified in the absence of DNA. The CDR3 runs to 14 residues.

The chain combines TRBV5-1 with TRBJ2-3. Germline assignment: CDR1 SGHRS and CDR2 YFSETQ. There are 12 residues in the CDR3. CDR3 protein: CASSFSSDTQYF.

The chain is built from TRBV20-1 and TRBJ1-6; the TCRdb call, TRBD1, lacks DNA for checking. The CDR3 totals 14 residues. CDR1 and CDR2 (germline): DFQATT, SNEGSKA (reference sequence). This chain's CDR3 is CSARDPNRNSPLHF.

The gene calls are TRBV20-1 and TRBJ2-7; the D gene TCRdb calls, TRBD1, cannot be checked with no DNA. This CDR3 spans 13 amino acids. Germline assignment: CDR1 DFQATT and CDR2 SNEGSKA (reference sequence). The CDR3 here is CSGHRGNSYEQYF.

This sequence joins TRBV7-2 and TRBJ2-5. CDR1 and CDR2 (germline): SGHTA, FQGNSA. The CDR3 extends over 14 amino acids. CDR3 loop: CASSLSGNQETQYF.

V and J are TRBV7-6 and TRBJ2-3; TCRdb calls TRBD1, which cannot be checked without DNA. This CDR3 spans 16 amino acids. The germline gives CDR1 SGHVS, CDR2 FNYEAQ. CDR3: CASSLQGALGRDTQYF.

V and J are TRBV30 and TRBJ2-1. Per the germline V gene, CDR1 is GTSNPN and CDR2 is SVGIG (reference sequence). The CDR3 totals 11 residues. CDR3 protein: CAWKSNNEQFF.

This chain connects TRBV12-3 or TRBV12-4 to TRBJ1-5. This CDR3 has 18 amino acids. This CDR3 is CASSSRTSHMYSNQPQHF.

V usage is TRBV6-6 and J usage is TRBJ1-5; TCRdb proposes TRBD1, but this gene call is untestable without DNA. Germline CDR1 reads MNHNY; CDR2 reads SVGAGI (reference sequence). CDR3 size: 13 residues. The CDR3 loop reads CASGTRGNQPQHF.

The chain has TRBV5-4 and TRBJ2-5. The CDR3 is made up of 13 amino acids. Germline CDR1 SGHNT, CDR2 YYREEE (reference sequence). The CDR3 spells CASSLAMQETQYF.

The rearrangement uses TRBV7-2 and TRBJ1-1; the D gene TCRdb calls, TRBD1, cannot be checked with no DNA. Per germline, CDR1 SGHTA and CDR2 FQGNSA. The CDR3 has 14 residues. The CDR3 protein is CASSSGARGTEAFF. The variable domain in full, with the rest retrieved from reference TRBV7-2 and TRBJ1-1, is GAGVSQSPSNKVTEKGKDVELRCDPISGHTALYWYRQSLGQGLEFLIYFQGNSAPDKSGLPSDRFSAERTGGSVSTLTIQRTQQEDSAVYLCASSSGARGTEAFFGQGTRLTVV.

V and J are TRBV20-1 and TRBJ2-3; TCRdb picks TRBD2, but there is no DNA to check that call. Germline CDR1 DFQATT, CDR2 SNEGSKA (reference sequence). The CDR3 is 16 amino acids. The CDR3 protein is CSARLGLTSVGDTQYF.